The sequence of this T cell receptor (beta chain) was determined in a study of immune heterogeneity within non-small cell lung tumors. Study-level findings and limits: Between one patient and another, high-frequency T-cell receptor beta clonotypes were largely distinct. Site-unique high-frequency clones occurred alongside identical dominant CDR3 beta clonotypes that recurred across tumor sites within a patient.

With 32 V and 13 J primers, multiplex PCR amplified the TCR beta CDR3. TCRdb reanalysed the multiplex PCR reads using MiXCR and keeps one entry per CDR3 protein. Of more than 3,500 distinct CDR3 sequences in the sample, roughly 21% are singletons; the top ten hold 8% to 10%. CDR1 is SEHNR and CDR2 is FQNEAQ in the germline V gene (reference sequence). The CDR3 totals 17 residues. V was clipped by 5 bases and J by 6 bases, with 24 bases between them. Template input, which was bulk tumor genomic DNA, totaled around 660 ng per sample. Biopsies that were spaced far apart were taken, several per primary tumor, during surgery. Curative surgery was performed on patients who had untreated, newly diagnosed non-small cell lung cancer. Every donor was a newly diagnosed non-small cell lung cancer patient having surgery with curative intent. Comment on this clonotype: The antigen remains unidentified.

The receptor comes from a man aged 65-85 years with non-small cell lung cancer. The chain couples TRBV7-9 to TRBJ2-3, with D maybe TRBD2 (7 bases). The sequenced sample was lung tumor tissue. CDR3 region: CASSPDLGRGGADTQYF. The DNA for the CDR3 is TGTGCCAGCAGCCCAGACCTGGGGAGAGGGGGGGCGGATACGCAGTATTTT.